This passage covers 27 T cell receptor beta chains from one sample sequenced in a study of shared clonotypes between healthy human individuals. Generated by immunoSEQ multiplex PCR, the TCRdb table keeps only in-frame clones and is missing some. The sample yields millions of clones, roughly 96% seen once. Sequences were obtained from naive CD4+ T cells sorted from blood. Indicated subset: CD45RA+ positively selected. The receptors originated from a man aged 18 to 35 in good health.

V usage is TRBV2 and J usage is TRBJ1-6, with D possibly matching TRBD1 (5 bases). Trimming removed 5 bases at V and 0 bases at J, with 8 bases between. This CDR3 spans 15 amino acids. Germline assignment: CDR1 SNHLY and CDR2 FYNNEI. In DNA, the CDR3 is TGTGCCAGCAGTTACAGGAGCTCCTATAATTCACCCCTCCACTTT. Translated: CASSYRSSYNSPLHF.

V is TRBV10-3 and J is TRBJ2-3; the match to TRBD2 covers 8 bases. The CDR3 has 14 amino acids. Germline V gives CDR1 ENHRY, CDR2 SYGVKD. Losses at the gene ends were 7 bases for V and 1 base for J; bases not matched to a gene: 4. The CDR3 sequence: CAITGGPGTDTQYF. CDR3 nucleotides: TGTGCCATCACGGGGGGGCCGGGCACAGATACGCAGTATTTT.

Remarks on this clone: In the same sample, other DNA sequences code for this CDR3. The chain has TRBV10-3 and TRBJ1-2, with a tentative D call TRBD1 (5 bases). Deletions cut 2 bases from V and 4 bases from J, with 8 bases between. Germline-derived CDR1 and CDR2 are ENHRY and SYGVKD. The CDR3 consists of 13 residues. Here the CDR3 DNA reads TGTGCCATCAGTGAGGAGGGGTCCTATGGCTACACCTTC. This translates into CAISEEGSYGYTF.

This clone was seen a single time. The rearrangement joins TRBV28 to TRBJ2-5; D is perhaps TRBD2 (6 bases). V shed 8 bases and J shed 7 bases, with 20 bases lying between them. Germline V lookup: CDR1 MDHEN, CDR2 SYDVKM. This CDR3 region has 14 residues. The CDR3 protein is CASHGRTRGLTQYF. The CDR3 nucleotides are TGTGCCAGCCACGGGAGAACTAGGGGATTGACCCAGTACTTC.

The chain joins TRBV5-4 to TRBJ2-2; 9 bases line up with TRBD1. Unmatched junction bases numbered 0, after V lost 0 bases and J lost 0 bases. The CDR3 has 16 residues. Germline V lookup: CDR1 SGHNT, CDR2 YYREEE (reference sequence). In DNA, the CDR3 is TGTGCCAGCAGCTTGGGGGACAGGGCGAACACCGGGGAGCTGTTTTTT. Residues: CASSLGDRANTGELFF.

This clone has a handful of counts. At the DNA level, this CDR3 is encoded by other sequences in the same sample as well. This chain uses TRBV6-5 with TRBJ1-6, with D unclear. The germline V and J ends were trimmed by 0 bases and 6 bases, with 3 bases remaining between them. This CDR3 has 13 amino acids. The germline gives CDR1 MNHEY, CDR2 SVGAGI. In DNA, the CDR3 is TGTGCCAGCAGTTACTCGAGTAATTCACCCCTCCACTTT. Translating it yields CASSYSSNSPLHF.

The CDR3 reads CASRVGIVETQYF. The CDR3 DNA follows: TGTGCCAGCAGGGTGGGAATAGTGGAGACCCAGTACTTC. V usage is TRBV6-6 and J usage is TRBJ2-5; no firm D call. Germline CDR1 reads MNHNY; CDR2 reads SVGAGI (reference sequence). V lost 6 bases and J 5 bases, leaving 13 bases between the germline ends. There are 13 residues in the CDR3.

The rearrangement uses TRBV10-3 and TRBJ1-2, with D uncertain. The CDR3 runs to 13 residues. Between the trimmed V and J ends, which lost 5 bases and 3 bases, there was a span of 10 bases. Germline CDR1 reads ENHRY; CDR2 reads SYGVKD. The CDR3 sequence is CAISPADYYGYTF. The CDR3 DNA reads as TGTGCCATCAGTCCAGCGGATTACTATGGCTACACCTTC.

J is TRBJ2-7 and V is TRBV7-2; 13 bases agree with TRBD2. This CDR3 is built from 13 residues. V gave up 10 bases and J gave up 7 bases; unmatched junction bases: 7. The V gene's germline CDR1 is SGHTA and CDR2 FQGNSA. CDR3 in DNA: TGTGCCACCCGACTAGCGGGAGGCCGGGAGCAGTACTTC. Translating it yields CATRLAGGREQYF.

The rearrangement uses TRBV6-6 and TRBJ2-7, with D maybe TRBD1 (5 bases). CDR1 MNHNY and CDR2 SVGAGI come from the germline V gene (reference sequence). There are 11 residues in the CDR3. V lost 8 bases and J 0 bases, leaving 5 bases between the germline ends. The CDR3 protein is CASDSSYEQYF. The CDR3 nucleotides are TGTGCCAGCGACAGCTCCTACGAGCAGTACTTC.

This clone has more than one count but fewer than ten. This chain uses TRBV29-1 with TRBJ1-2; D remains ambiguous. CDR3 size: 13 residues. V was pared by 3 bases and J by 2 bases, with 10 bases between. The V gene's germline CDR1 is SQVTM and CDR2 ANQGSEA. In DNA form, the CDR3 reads TGCAGCGTTGAGAGGAACTTGAACTATGGCTACACCTTC. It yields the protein CSVERNLNYGYTF.

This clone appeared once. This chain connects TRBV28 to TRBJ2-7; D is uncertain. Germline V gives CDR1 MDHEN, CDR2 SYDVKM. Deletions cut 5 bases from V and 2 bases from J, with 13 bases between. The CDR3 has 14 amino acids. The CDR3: CASSRDIRTYEQYF. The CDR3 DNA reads TGTGCCAGCAGTCGAGATATCAGAACCTACGAGCAGTACTTC.

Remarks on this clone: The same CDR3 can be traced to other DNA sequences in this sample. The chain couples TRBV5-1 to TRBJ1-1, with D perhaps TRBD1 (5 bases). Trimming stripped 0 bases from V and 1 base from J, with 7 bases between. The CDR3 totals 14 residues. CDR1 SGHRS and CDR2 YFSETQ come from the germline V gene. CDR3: CASSLAGPNTEAFF. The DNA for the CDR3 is TGCGCCAGCAGCTTGGCAGGGCCGAACACTGAAGCTTTCTTT.

DNA of the CDR3: TGTGCCAGCGCCGGGACAGGGGGACGGTACAATGAGCAGTTCTTC. It codes for CASAGTGGRYNEQFF. The rearrangement links TRBV25-1 to TRBJ2-1; 11 nucleotides agree with TRBD1. Germline CDR1 is MGHDK and CDR2 is SYGVNS. J lost 4 bases, V lost 8 bases, and 7 bases had no gene match. The CDR3 is 15 residues long.

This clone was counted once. For the CDR3, the DNA is TGTGCCAGCAGTGCCTATAGCGGGAGGGCATTTGAGCAGTTCTTC. Amino acids: CASSAYSGRAFEQFF. The rearrangement joins TRBV6-1 to TRBJ2-1, with TRBD2 matching 11 bases. The CDR3 totals 15 residues. The J segment lost 9 bases and the V segment lost 4 bases, leaving 8 bases of the junction unmatched. From germline, CDR1 is MNHNS and CDR2 SASEGT.

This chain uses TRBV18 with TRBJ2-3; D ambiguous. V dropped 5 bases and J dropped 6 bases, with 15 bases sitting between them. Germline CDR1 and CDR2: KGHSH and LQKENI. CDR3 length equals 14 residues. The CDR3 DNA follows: TGTGCCAGCTCAGAGCTAGTCCTCGCGGATACGCAGTATTTT. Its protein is CASSELVLADTQYF.

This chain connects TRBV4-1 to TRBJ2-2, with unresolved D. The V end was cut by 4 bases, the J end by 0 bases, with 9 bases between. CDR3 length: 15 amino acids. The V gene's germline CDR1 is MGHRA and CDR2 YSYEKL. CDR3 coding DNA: TGCGCCAGCAGCCGTCAGGCTACGAACACCGGGGAGCTGTTTTTT. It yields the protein CASSRQATNTGELFF.

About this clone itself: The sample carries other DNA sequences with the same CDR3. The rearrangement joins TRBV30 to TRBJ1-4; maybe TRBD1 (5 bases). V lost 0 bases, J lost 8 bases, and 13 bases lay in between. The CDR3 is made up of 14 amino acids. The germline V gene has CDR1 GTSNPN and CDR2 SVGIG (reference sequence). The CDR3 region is CAWSVSGAGEKLFF. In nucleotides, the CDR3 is TGTGCCTGGAGTGTTAGTGGGGCTGGCGAAAAACTGTTTTTT.

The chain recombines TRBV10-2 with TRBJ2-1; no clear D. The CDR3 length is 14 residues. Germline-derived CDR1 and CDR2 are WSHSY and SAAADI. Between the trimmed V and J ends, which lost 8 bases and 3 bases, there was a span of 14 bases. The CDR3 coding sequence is TGCGCCAGCTCGGGTCCTTCTATCTACAATGAGCAGTTCTTC. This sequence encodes CASSGPSIYNEQFF.

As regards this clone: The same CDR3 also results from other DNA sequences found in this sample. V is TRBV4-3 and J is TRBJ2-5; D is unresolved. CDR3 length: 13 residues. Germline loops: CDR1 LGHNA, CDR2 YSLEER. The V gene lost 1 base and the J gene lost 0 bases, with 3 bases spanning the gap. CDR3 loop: CASSQGYQETQYF. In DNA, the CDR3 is TGCGCCAGCAGCCAAGGATACCAAGAGACCCAGTACTTC.

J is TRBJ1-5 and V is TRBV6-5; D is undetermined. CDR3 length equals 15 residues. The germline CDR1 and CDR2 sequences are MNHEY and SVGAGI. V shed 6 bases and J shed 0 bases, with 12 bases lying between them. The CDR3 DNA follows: TGTGCCAGCAGCCCGCGGTTTAATAGCAATCAGCCCCAGCATTTT. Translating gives CASSPRFNSNQPQHF.

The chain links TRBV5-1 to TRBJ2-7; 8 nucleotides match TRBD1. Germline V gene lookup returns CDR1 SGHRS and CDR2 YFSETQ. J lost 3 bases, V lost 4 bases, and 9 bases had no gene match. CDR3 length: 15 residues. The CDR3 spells CASSTGTGDIYEQYF. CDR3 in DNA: TGCGCCAGCAGCACCGGGACAGGTGATATCTACGAGCAGTACTTC.

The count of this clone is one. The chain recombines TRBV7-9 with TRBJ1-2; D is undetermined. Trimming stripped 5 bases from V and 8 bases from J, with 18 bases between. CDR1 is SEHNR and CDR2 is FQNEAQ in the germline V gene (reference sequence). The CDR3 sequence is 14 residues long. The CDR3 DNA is TGTGCCAGCAGCCCAAGTGGCACCTCCTGGGGCTACACCTTC. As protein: CASSPSGTSWGYTF.

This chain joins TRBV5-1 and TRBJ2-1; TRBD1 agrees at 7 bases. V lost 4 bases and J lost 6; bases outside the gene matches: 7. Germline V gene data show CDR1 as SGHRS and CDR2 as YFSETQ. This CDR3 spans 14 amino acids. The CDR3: CASSPDRVGNEQFF. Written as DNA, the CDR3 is TGCGCCAGCAGCCCAGACAGGGTTGGCAATGAGCAGTTCTTC.

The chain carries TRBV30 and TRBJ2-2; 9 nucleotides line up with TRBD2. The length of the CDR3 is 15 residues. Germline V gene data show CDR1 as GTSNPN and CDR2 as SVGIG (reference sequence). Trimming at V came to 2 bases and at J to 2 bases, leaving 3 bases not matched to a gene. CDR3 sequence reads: CAWSMRGGNTGELFF. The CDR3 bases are TGTGCCTGGAGTATGCGGGGGGGAAACACCGGGGAGCTGTTTTTT.

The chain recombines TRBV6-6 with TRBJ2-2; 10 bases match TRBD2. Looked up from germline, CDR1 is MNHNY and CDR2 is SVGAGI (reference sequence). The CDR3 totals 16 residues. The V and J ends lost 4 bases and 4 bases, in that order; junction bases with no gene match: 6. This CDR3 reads CASSSASGSITGELFF. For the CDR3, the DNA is TGTGCCAGCAGTTCGGCTAGCGGGAGTATCACCGGGGAGCTGTTTTTT.

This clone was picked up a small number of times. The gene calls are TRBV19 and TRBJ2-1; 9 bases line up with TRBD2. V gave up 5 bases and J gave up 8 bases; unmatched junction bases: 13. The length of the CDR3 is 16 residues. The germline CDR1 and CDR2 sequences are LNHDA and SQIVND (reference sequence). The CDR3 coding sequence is TGTGCCAGTAGTCCCTTTGCGGCGGGGGGGCCCCATGAGCAGTTCTTC. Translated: CASSPFAAGGPHEQFF.